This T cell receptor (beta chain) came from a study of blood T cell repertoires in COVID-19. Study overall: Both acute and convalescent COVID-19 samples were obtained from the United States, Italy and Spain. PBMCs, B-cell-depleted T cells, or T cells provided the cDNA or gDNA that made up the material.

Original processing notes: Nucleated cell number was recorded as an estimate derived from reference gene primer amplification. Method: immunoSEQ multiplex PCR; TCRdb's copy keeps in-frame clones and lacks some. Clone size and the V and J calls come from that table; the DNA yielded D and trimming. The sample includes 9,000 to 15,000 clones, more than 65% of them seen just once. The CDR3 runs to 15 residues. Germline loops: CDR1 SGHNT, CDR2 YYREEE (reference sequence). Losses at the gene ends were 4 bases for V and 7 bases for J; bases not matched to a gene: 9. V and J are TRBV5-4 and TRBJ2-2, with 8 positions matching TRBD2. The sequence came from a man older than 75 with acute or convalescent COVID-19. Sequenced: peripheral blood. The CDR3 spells CASSKGLEGNGELFF. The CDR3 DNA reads TGTGCCAGCAGCAAGGGACTAGAGGGAAACGGGGAGCTGTTTTTT.